The rows below give T cell receptor beta chains drawn from one sample of a study of OX40 agonist ivuxolimab in advanced cancers. The data were produced by immunoSEQ multiplex PCR, yet TCRdb's version contains in-frame clones alone and is incomplete. The sample has 50,000 or so clones, more than 75% seen once. The source material was CD4+ or CD8+ T cells sorted from blood, sampled in a trial of the OX40 agonist ivuxolimab. The receptor set was obtained from an adult with an advanced solid tumor such as melanoma, head and neck, liver or kidney cancer. The CDR3 runs from the conserved cysteine through the conserved F or W. D genes are given only for firm matches. Some rows mark clone size as missing; the rest say once, few, many or name a class of expanded clone.

length,V,D,size,J,DNA,CDR3
15,TRBV6-4,TRBD2,NA,TRBJ2-1,TGTGCCAGCAGTGACTTGGGACTAGTGGGGGATGAGCAGTTCTTC,CASSDLGLVGDEQFF
14,TRBV10-3,NA,NA,TRBJ2-5,TGTGCCATCAGTGGGAGGCACCTCAAAGAGACCCAGTACTTC,CAISGRHLKETQYF
16,TRBV4-3,TRBD1,NA,TRBJ2-3,TGCGCCAGCAGCTTACGGACAGGGGGGAACACAGATACGCAGTATTTT,CASSLRTGGNTDTQYF
17,TRBV5-1,NA,NA,TRBJ2-5,TGCGCCAGCAGCTTGCTGGTGGGGGGGCCGAAAGAAGAGACCCAGTACTTC,CASSLLVGGPKEETQYF
16,TRBV4-3,NA,NA,TRBJ2-3,TGCGCCAGCAGCCAAGCCCCCTGGGCGACCACAGATACGCAGTATTTT,CASSQAPWATTDTQYF
20,TRBV19,NA,NA,TRBJ1-5,TGTGCCAGTAGGGAAGACCCCGGGGGGGTTCGAAGGGCAGCAAATCAGCCCCAGCATTTT,CASREDPGGVRRAANQPQHF
12,TRBV11-2,NA,NA,TRBJ1-2,TGTGCCAGCAGCTTATCACCGGCTGGCTACACCTTC,CASSLSPAGYTF
13,TRBV7-9,NA,NA,TRBJ1-5,TGTGCCAGCAGCCCTTCGGGGGCCCAGCCCCAGCATTTT,CASSPSGAQPQHF
17,TRBV7-9,TRBD1,NA,TRBJ2-2,TGTGCCAGCAGCCCCATTCGACAGGGAACGAACACCGGGGAGCTGTTTTTT,CASSPIRQGTNTGELFF
15,TRBV7-9,NA,NA,TRBJ1-1,TGTGCCAGCAGCTTAGATGGGGGGGCGCGCACTGAAGCTTTCTTT,CASSLDGGARTEAFF
15,TRBV6-5,NA,NA,TRBJ2-1,TGTGCCAGCAGTTACCTCACTAGCTCCTACAATGAGCAGTTCTTC,CASSYLTSSYNEQFF
13,TRBV9,NA,NA,TRBJ2-3,TGTGCCAGCAGCTTTGCTAGCACAGATACGCAGTATTTT,CASSFASTDTQYF
18,TRBV9,NA,NA,TRBJ2-3,TGTGCCAGCAGCGTAGGAGTTGGAGGTTACCCCATCACAGATACGCAGTATTTT,CASSVGVGGYPITDTQYF
13,TRBV29-1,NA,NA,TRBJ1-2,TGCAGCGTTGAAGGTCCCAGGGAGTATGGCTACACCTTC,CSVEGPREYGYTF
15,TRBV19,NA,NA,TRBJ2-5,TGTGCCAGTAGTGCAGAGGACGGATTCCAAGAGACCCAGTACTTC,CASSAEDGFQETQYF
15,TRBV5-6,NA,NA,TRBJ2-7,TGTGCCAGCAGCTTGGGTAGGGGGAGCCGCTACGAGCAGTACTTC,CASSLGRGSRYEQYF
15,TRBV10-1,NA,once,TRBJ2-3,TGCGCCAGCAGTGATGGTGGGGGGGCTATGGATACGCAGTATTTT,CASSDGGGAMDTQYF
16,TRBV4-1,NA,NA,TRBJ2-3,TGCGCCAGCAGCCAAGAGTCAGGGTCTCGCCCAGATACGCAGTATTTT,CASSQESGSRPDTQYF
17,TRBV5-4,NA,NA,TRBJ2-7,TGTGCCAGCAGCTTCGGTACAGGGATACGGGGGGCCTACGAGCAGTACTTC,CASSFGTGIRGAYEQYF
14,TRBV7-9,TRBD1,NA,TRBJ2-1,TGTGCCAGCAGGGTCGGGACAGGGGGTTTGGAGCAGTTCTTC,CASRVGTGGLEQFF
14,TRBV11-3,NA,NA,TRBJ1-1,TGTGCCAGCAGCCTAACAGGACGTGACACTGAAGCTTTCTTT,CASSLTGRDTEAFF
15,TRBV7-3,NA,NA,TRBJ2-5,TGTGCCAGCAGCTATCCAGGGGGGGCGCAAGAGACCCAGTACTTC,CASSYPGGAQETQYF
14,TRBV19,NA,NA,TRBJ1-1,TGTGCCAGTAGTATATCCCACGGTGGAAGTGAAGCTTTCTTT,CASSISHGGSEAFF
14,TRBV27,NA,NA,TRBJ1-2,TGTGCCAGCAGTTTACAGGATCCGAGGGATGGCTACACCTTC,CASSLQDPRDGYTF
11,TRBV25-1,NA,NA,TRBJ2-5,TGTGCCAGCAGTGATGACGAGACCCAGTACTTC,CASSDDETQYF
15,TRBV5-4,TRBD2,NA,TRBJ2-1,TGTGCCAGCAGCCTACTAGCGGGGGGTACGCATGAGCAGTTCTTC,CASSLLAGGTHEQFF
14,TRBV6-5,TRBD1,NA,TRBJ2-1,TGTGCCAGCAGTTACAGGACAGGGGGTACCGAGCAGTTCTTC,CASSYRTGGTEQFF
15,TRBV28,NA,NA,TRBJ2-5,TGTGCCAGCAGTCGGTACTTTGGGGTCCAAGAGACCCAGTACTTC,CASSRYFGVQETQYF
15,TRBV6-5,TRBD1,NA,TRBJ1-2,TGTGCCAGCAGATCCACAGGGGGCTGGCACTATGGCTACACCTTC,CASRSTGGWHYGYTF
14,TRBV11-1,NA,NA,TRBJ2-1,TGTGCCAGCAGCTTAGGCGCAGGGCCCAATGAGCAGTTCTTC,CASSLGAGPNEQFF
14,TRBV28,NA,NA,TRBJ1-1,TGTGCCAGCAGTTTATCAGAAATGAACACTGAAGCTTTCTTT,CASSLSEMNTEAFF
14,TRBV6-5,NA,NA,TRBJ2-5,TGTGCCAGCAGTTACGTGGGGGGCCAAGAGACCCAGTACTTC,CASSYVGGQETQYF
14,TRBV10-3,TRBD1,NA,TRBJ1-2,TGTGCCATCAGTTACCGGGACAGGGCGTTTGGCTACACCTTC,CAISYRDRAFGYTF
12,TRBV7-8,NA,NA,TRBJ2-7,TGTGCCAGCAGCTTATTCAAGGACGAGCAGTACTTC,CASSLFKDEQYF
13,TRBV6-6,NA,NA,TRBJ2-3,TGTGTGAGCCAGGCGGGGAGCACAGATACGCAGTATTTT,CVSQAGSTDTQYF
11,TRBV13,NA,NA,TRBJ1-2,TGTGCCAGCAGCTTAGAGGTGGGGGTGACCTTC,CASSLEVGVTF
16,TRBV5-6,NA,once,TRBJ2-7,TGTGCCAGCAGCTTCACGCCCCTGACAGGAACCTACGAGCAGTACTTC,CASSFTPLTGTYEQYF
16,TRBV7-2,TRBD1,few,TRBJ2-1,TGTGCCAGCAGGCGAGAGGGATCCAGGGGGCAGAATGAGCAGTTCTTC,CASRREGSRGQNEQFF
16,TRBV25-1,NA,NA,TRBJ2-2,TGTGCCAGCAGTGACAGGGAGGTGGCGAACACCGGGGAGCTGTTTTTT,CASSDREVANTGELFF
17,TRBV5-6,TRBD2,once,TRBJ2-2,TGTGCCAGCAGCATCTTCGGGCTAGCGGGGTCTTCCGGGGAGCTGTTTTTT,CASSIFGLAGSSGELFF
15,TRBV10-2,NA,once,TRBJ2-7,TGCGCCAGCAGTGATGTCTGGGGGGGGCCTGGAGAGCAGTACTTC,CASSDVWGGPGEQYF